These 8 T cell receptor beta chains were sequenced from one sample in a study of blood T cell repertoires in COVID-19. TCRdb's table, derived via immunoSEQ multiplex PCR, lists solely in-frame clones and lacks some. The data show fewer than 35,000 clones, with roughly 89% seen just once and 4% to 5.5% held by the top ten. Sequencing was carried out using peripheral blood. The receptors here all came from a man aged 65 to 85 with active COVID-19.

The V and J genes are TRBV28 and TRBJ1-2, with TRBD1 matching over 7 bases. Trimming removed 4 bases from V and 8 bases from J; junction bases left unmatched: 16. This CDR3 has 16 residues. The V gene's germline CDR1 is MDHEN and CDR2 SYDVKM. CDR3 sequence reads: CASSSRRGQELRGYTF. As DNA, the CDR3 is TGTGCCAGCAGTTCGCGTCGAGGACAGGAACTTCGGGGCTACACCTTC.

V and J are TRBV12-3 or TRBV12-4 and TRBJ2-5; D call uncertain. The V and J ends lost 3 bases and 5 bases respectively, with 10 bases between them. This CDR3 spans 13 amino acids. The chain's CDR3 is CASSFGSKETQYF. In DNA form, the CDR3 reads TGTGCCAGCAGTTTCGGTTCTAAGGAGACCCAGTACTTC.

V usage is TRBV5-1 and J usage is TRBJ2-5; 8 nucleotides agree with TRBD1. Losses at the gene ends were 1 base for V and 5 bases for J; bases not matched to a gene: 10. The CDR3 runs 16 residues. Germline V CDR1 and CDR2: SGHRS, YFSETQ. CDR3 protein: CASSLQWTGSGETQYF. The CDR3 DNA reads TGCGCCAGCAGCTTGCAGTGGACAGGGTCGGGGGAGACCCAGTACTTC.

DNA of the CDR3: TGTGCCTGGAGATTCCTCGCGGGCGGCTACACCTTC. Translating it yields CAWRFLAGGYTF. This sequence joins TRBV30 and TRBJ1-2; D ambiguous. This CDR3 comprises 12 residues. Per germline, CDR1 GTSNPN and CDR2 SVGIG (reference sequence). The V end was cut by 3 bases, the J end by 8 bases, with 13 bases between. The full variable domain, completed using reference TRBV30 and TRBJ1-2, is SQTIHQWPATLVQPVGSPLSLECTVEGTSNPNLYWYRQAAGRGLQLLFYSVGIGQISSEVPQNLSASRPQDRQFILSSKKLLLSDSGFYLCAWRFLAGGYTFGSGTRLTVV.

The rearrangement uses TRBV29-1 and TRBJ2-7; the match to TRBD1 covers 8 bases. V shed 6 bases, J shed 6 bases, and the junction held 13 bases outside the gene matches. This CDR3 is 14 amino acids long. Looked up from germline, CDR1 is SQVTM and CDR2 is ANQGSEA. The CDR3 reads CSVNTLQTGGEQYF. In DNA form, the CDR3 reads TGCAGCGTGAACACGTTACAAACAGGGGGCGAGCAGTACTTC.

This clone has only one observation. In DNA, the CDR3 is TGTGCCTGGAGTTTGCGGGGGGGCTCGCAGTACTTC. Protein sequence: CAWSLRGGSQYF. The chain has TRBV30 and TRBJ2-7, with TRBD2 identical over 9 bases. The germline gives CDR1 GTSNPN, CDR2 SVGIG (reference sequence). V dropped 2 bases and J dropped 9; count of bases not matched to a gene: 5. CDR3 size: 12 residues.

The chain links TRBV2 to TRBJ1-5, with D unresolved. This CDR3 region has 14 residues. Germline V gene lookup returns CDR1 SNHLY and CDR2 FYNNEI. Trimming left V 7 bases short and J 6 bases short, with 16 bases between. As DNA, the CDR3 is TGTGCCAGCACCGACCGGGGAAGGAGTCAGCCCCAGCATTTT. Translating gives CASTDRGRSQPQHF.

This chain connects TRBV5-3 to TRBJ1-5; D is unclear. TRBV5-3 is recorded as an ORF, its role being uncertain. This CDR3 is 12 amino acids long. Deletions cut 5 bases from V and 0 bases from J, with 3 bases between. The CDR3, as DNA: TGTGCCAGAAGGTATAGCAATCAGCCCCAGCATTTT. As protein: CARRYSNQPQHF.